This note documents a single T cell receptor beta chain sequence. Its antigen is as yet unknown. The data belong to a study of neurological immune-mediated disorders. Whole-study context: The 35 or so patients with multiple sclerosis comprised about 30 relapsing-remitting cases and 3 secondary progressive cases. Study-wide results and limits: Repertoires from 18 of 34 multiple sclerosis patients grouped phylogenetically into a related-CDR3 cluster, suggesting a possible signature.

Germline V gene data show CDR1 as LGHNA and CDR2 as YSLEER. This CDR3 region has 13 residues. Trimming took off 2 bases at V and 15 bases at J, with 17 bases between the two ends. As for the cDNA, it was generated by 5'RACE with 10-nucleotide random UMIs. MiXCR was run by TCRdb on the 5' RACE reads, yielding one entry per CDR3 protein. The table lists tens of thousands of distinct CDR3 sequences, around 5.2% of them singletons, with approximately 7% in the top ten. This chain links TRBV4-3 with TRBJ2-1; a possible D gene is TRBD2 (6 bases). This clonotype was sampled from a man in his late teens or twenties with multiple sclerosis. The sequenced material came from PBMCs. CDR3 loop: CASSQFTGDPLFF. DNA of the CDR3: TGCGCCAGCAGCCAATTCACGGGAGACCCCCTGTTCTTC.